This TCR beta chain was identified during a study of blood T cell repertoires in COVID-19. Turning to the study itself: The study drew acute and convalescent COVID-19 samples from the United States, Italy and Spain. Nucleic acid was either cDNA or gDNA, and it came from T cells, B-cell-depleted T cells, or PBMCs.

Per the authors' pipeline: Estimation of nucleated cell counts was performed using reference gene primer amplification. Data came from immunoSEQ multiplex PCR; TCRdb stores just in-frame clones and leaves some out. Clone size and V and J calls were adopted from that table, with D and trimming inferred from the DNA. The sample consists of tens of thousands of clones, more than 80% of them appearing once. V gave up 6 bases and J gave up 6 bases, with 15 bases separating them. The CDR3 totals 14 residues. CDR1 and CDR2 (germline): SGHVS, FQNEAQ. Sequencing used peripheral blood. V usage is TRBV7-8 and J usage is TRBJ2-1; D might be TRBD2 (5 bases). This clonotype originated in a human donor in a cohort sampled during active COVID-19. DNA for the CDR3: TGTGCCAGCAGTCTCCAAGAGGGCAGCAATGAGCAGTTCTTC. It translates to CASSLQEGSNEQFF.